This record looks at one T cell receptor beta chain sequence and its context. What this receptor recognizes is not known. No base-level quality is on record; no much larger clone is a single base apart. The data were obtained in a study of tumor T cells in aggressive B-cell lymphoma (dated by TCRdb to between 2016 and 2019). Libraries were prepared through the immunoSEQ multiplex PCR assay. In TCRdb, the immuneACCESS table is reduced to in-frame sequences with V and J assigned. These tables do not hold every clone; where another copy was compared, an unresolved V gene accounts for under half, and the others remain unexplained. The sample data list fewer than 7,000 clones, and roughly 87% of these were observed just once. Of the sample, 2.7% falls within the top ten clones. CDR1 and CDR2 (MGHRA, YSYEKL) derive from the germline V gene. Trimming leaves V shorter by 0 bases and J shorter by 5 bases, with the junction holding 8 bases beyond the gene matches. The CDR3 runs 19 amino acids, cysteine and phenylalanine included. Just CDR3 DNA is preserved here, 57 bases in frame from base 1.

Sequencing was carried out using tumor tissue. This receptor was obtained from an adult with diffuse large B cell lymphoma. The chain links TRBV4-1 with TRBJ2-3; the central 16 bases match TRBD2. The DNA is TGCGCCAGCAGCCAAGATCGGGGACTAGCGGGGGGGCGAAGAGATACGCAGTATTTT. This encodes CASSQDRGLAGGRRDTQYF.